This TCR beta chain is drawn from a study of blood T cell repertoires in COVID-19. Across the study: PBMCs, B-cell-depleted T cells, or T cells provided the cDNA or gDNA that made up the material.

Profiling relied on immunoSEQ multiplex PCR, and the TCRdb table lists in-frame clones only, not all of them. Here the sample spans 130,000 to 150,000 clones, approximately 83% being singletons. This clone was found once. Seattle patient enrollment occurred during active infection, with longitudinal follow-up thereafter. The TCR originated in a woman aged 55-69 years with COVID-19, enrolled during active disease. Sequencing used peripheral blood.

The CDR3 here is CASSDRGRTEAFF. CDR3 in DNA: TGCGCCAGCAGTGACAGGGGCCGTACTGAAGCTTTCTTT. The rearrangement joins TRBV10-1 to TRBJ1-1, with D possibly matching TRBD1 (6 bases). The CDR3 has 13 residues. Germline V gene lookup returns CDR1 WNHNN and CDR2 SYGVQD (reference sequence). V was shortened by 3 bases and J by 5 bases, with 10 bases between the two germline ends.